Sequencing of this T cell receptor beta chain was carried out in a study of identical twins. TCRdb re-called the 5' RACE reads through MiXCR, storing one row per CDR3 protein. Of 1.5 million to 2 million distinct CDR3 sequences in the sample, about 32% were seen once. With regard to this clonotype: What it recognizes is unknown.

With 2 bases removed from V and 5 bases from J, the gap between germline ends came to 15 bases. The CDR3 has 14 residues. Germline V gives CDR1 DFQATT, CDR2 SNEGSKA (reference sequence). Regarding the study as a whole: A cross-sectional statistical analysis, not follow-up of the same donors, supported the conclusions.

Sequenced input: cord blood. This receptor was obtained from a newborn girl in good health. This sequence joins TRBV20-1 and TRBJ1-1, with D tentatively TRBD1 (6 bases). DNA for the CDR3: TGCAGTGCTAGAAACAGGGCAAGGGGGACTGAAGCTTTCTTT. This translates into CSARNRARGTEAFF.